Reported below is one T cell receptor beta chain. The CDR3 consists of 15 residues. Germline V gene data show CDR1 as KGHSH and CDR2 as LQKENI. V gave up 1 base and J gave up 1 base; unmatched junction bases: 3. Profiling relied on immunoSEQ multiplex PCR, and the TCRdb table lists in-frame clones only, not all of them. The table has a few hundred thousand clones, approximately 91% seen once; the top ten hold 1.4% to 1.5%. This entry comes from a study of blood T cell repertoires in COVID-19. The receptor was isolated from a woman aged 18-29 years who had been exposed to COVID-19. The sample consisted of PBMCs or T cells enriched from blood (not recorded which). The rearrangement uses TRBV18 and TRBJ1-1; 7 bases align to TRBD1. CDR3 amino acids: CASSPRQGENTEAFF. The CDR3 DNA follows: TGTGCCAGCTCACCACGGCAGGGGGAGAACACTGAAGCTTTCTTT.